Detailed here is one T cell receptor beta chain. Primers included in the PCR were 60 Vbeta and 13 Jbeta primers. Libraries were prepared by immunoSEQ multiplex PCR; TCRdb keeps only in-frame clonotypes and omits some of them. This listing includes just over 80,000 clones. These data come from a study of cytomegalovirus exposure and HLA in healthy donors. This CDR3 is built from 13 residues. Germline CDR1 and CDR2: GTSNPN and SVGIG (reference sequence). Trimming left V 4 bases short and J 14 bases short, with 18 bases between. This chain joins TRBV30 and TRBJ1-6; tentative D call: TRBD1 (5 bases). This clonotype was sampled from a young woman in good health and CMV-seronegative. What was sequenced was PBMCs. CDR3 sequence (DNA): TGTGCCTGGACGGTCAGGGCCATCGCCACCCTCCACTTT. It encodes CAWTVRAIATLHF. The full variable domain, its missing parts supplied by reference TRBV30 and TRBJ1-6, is SQTIHQWPATLVQPVGSPLSLECTVEGTSNPNLYWYRQAAGRGLQLLFYSVGIGQISSEVPQNLSASRPQDRQFILSSKKLLLSDSGFYLCAWTVRAIATLHFGNGTRLTVT.